This TCR beta chain came from a study of shared clonotypes between healthy human individuals. Study-level results: Sequencing depth was predicted to influence how clonotypes are shared among donors. Memory subsets had estimated richness that was generally smaller than that of naive subsets.

Healthy and HIV-negative, the adult donors had no recent acute infections or vaccinations. The J segment lost 3 bases and the V segment lost 6 bases, leaving 5 bases of the junction unmatched. The CDR3 is made up of 15 amino acids. The germline V gene encodes CDR1 SEHNR and CDR2 FQNEAQ (reference sequence). The protocol was immunoSEQ multiplex PCR, while the TCRdb copy is restricted to in-frame clones and leaves out a portion. Of 2 million to 2.5 million clones in the sample, roughly 93% were seen once. As concerns this clone: Its antigen is undetermined.

The V gene is TRBV7-9, the J gene TRBJ1-5; TRBD1 agrees at 10 bases. The clonotype was recovered from a man aged 18 to 29 in good health. Some clones in this sample may be carry-over from other donors' samples. The material sequenced was naive CD4+ T cells from PBMCs. The subset is: CD45RA+ positively selected. Here the CDR3 reads CASSRDRGYNQPQHF. The CDR3 DNA is TGTGCCAGCAGTCGGGACAGGGGCTACAATCAGCCCCAGCATTTT.